The sequence of this T cell receptor (beta chain) was determined in a study of T cell changes during pregnancy in multiple sclerosis. The table came from immunoSEQ multiplex PCR; TCRdb's copy has only in-frame clones and leaves some out. The top ten clones hold around 7.2% of a sample with about 38,000 clones, approximately 90% of them seen once. The CDR3 sequence is 16 residues long. The germline V gene encodes CDR1 SGHDT and CDR2 YYEEEE. Trimming left V 0 bases short and J 1 base short, with 12 bases between. V gene TRBV5-6 combines with J gene TRBJ2-3, with D possibly TRBD1 on 6 matching bases. This clonotype was sampled from a female donor with multiple sclerosis, enrolled in a pregnancy study. Sequences were derived from CD8+ T cells from peripheral blood mononuclear cells, sampled in the third trimester of pregnancy. The CDR3 coding sequence is TGTGCCAGCAGCTTGGGGACAGTCAGGGGCACAGATACGCAGTATTTT. This encodes CASSLGTVRGTDTQYF.